This entry features one TCR beta chain sequence. This sample stems from a study of blood T cell repertoires in COVID-19. Study-level information: From the United States, Italy and Spain came samples of acute and convalescent COVID-19.

It was during active infection that Seattle patients were enrolled and then longitudinally followed. Sequencing was performed with immunoSEQ multiplex PCR; in TCRdb, only in-frame clones are kept and a portion is missing. The sample carries about 300,000 clones, approximately 90% recorded once. This receptor was identified in a woman in her 50s with COVID-19, enrolled during active disease. Specimen: peripheral blood.

This CDR3 reads CASSPNALPPDSPLRGYTF. The CDR3 DNA sequence: TGTGCCAGCTCACCAAACGCTCTCCCACCTGACAGCCCCCTTAGAGGCTACACCTTC. V usage is TRBV18 and J usage is TRBJ1-2, with D perhaps TRBD1 (5 bases). CDR3 size: 19 residues. In germline, CDR1 is KGHSH, CDR2 LQKENI. V dropped 2 bases and J dropped 8 bases, with 30 bases sitting between them. The complete variable domain, with remaining parts taken from reference TRBV18 and TRBJ1-2, reads NAGVMQNPRHLVRRRGQEARLRCSPMKGHSHVYWYRQLPEEGLKFMVYLQKENIIDESGMPKERFSAEFPKEGPSILRIQQVVRGDSAAYFCASSPNALPPDSPLRGYTFGSGTRLTVV.